This TCR beta chain was captured by sequencing in a study of blood T cell repertoires in COVID-19. In the study overall: The origin of the acute and convalescent COVID-19 samples was the United States, Italy and Spain.

Method: immunoSEQ multiplex PCR; TCRdb's copy keeps in-frame clones and lacks some. The table records some 400,000 clones, 80% to 90% of them present only once. Trimming took off 4 bases at V and 3 bases at J, with 12 bases between the two ends. Per germline, CDR1 LGHDT and CDR2 YNNKEL (reference sequence). The CDR3 loop spans 14 amino acids. Residents of 20 to 25 US areas, aged roughly 18 to 89 years, made up the participants. The sequenced material came from PBMCs or T cells enriched from blood (not recorded which). J is TRBJ1-2 and V is TRBV3-1 (or the pseudogene TRBV3-2), with D perhaps matching TRBD1 (5 bases). This TCR was sampled from a man aged 25 to 45 who had recovered from COVID-19. For the CDR3, the DNA is TGTGCCAGCAGCCTCAGGGCCAACTACTATGGCTACACCTTC. This gives the protein CASSLRANYYGYTF.